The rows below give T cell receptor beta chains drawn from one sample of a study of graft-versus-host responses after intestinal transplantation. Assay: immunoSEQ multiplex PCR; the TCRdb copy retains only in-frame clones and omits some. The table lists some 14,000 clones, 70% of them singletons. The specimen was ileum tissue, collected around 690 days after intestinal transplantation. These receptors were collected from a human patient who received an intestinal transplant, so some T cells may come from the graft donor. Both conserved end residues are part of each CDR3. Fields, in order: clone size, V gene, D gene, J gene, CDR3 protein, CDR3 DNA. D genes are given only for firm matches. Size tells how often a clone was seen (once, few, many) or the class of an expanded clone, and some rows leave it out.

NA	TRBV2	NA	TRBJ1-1	CASSPRGVGVTNTEAFF	TGTGCCAGCAGTCCCCGAGGGGTAGGGGTTACGAACACTGAAGCTTTCTTT
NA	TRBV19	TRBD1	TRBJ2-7	CASSTPGQGYEQYF	TGTGCCAGTAGTACACCGGGACAGGGGTACGAGCAGTACTTC
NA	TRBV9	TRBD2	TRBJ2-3	CASSARKISGGLTDTQYF	TGTGCCAGCAGCGCGCGCAAGATCAGCGGGGGCCTCACAGATACGCAGTATTTT
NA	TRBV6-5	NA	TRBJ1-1	CASRTGLNTEAFF	TGTGCCAGCAGGACAGGTTTGAACACTGAAGCTTTCTTT
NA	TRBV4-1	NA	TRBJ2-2	CASSQDQGLYTGELFF	TGCGCCAGCAGCCAAGATCAGGGACTCTACACCGGGGAGCTGTTTTTT
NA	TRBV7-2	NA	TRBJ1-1	CASSPRGGRITEAFF	TGTGCCAGCAGCCCAAGGGGGGGGAGGATCACTGAAGCTTTCTTT
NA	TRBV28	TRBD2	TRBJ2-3	CASSSLRAGGPADTQYF	TGTGCCAGCAGTTCACTACGAGCGGGGGGGCCAGCAGATACGCAGTATTTT
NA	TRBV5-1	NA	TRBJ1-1	CASRLEGEAFF	TGCGCCAGCAGACTCGAGGGTGAAGCTTTCTTT
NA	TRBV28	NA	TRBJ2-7	CASSLWGTPSSYEQYF	TGTGCCAGCAGTTTATGGGGGACACCCAGCTCCTACGAGCAGTACTTC
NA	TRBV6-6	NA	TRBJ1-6	CASSYGGKDSPLHF	TGTGCCAGCAGTTACGGGGGTAAAGATTCACCCCTCCACTTT
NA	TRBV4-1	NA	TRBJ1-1	CASSQQTVPEAFF	TGCGCCAGCAGCCAGCAGACAGTCCCTGAAGCTTTCTTT
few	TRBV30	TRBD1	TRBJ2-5	CAWTGTGAETQYF	TGTGCCTGGACCGGGACAGGGGCCGAGACCCAGTACTTC
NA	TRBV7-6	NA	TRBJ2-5	CASSRPSKETQYF	TGTGCCAGCAGCCGACCATCGAAAGAGACCCAGTACTTC
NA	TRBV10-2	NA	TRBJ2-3	CASSEPWGRGADTQYF	TGCGCCAGCAGTGAGCCCTGGGGGAGAGGCGCAGATACGCAGTATTTT
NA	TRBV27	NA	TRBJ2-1	CASSLWLSWEINEQFF	TGTGCCAGCAGTTTATGGCTTAGTTGGGAAATCAATGAGCAGTTCTTC
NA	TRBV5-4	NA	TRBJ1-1	CASSLGGLNTEAFF	TGTGCCAGCAGCTTGGGGGGACTGAACACTGAAGCTTTCTTT
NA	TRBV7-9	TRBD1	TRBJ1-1	CASSPGTRDRGGPEAFF	TGTGCCAGCAGCCCCGGGACTCGGGACAGGGGCGGACCTGAAGCTTTCTTT
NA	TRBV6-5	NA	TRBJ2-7	CASRPGQGGSYEQYF	TGTGCCAGCAGGCCGGGACAAGGGGGGTCCTACGAGCAGTACTTC
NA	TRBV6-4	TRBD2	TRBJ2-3	CASSDSTSGGADTQYF	TGTGCCAGCAGTGACTCGACTAGCGGGGGGGCAGATACGCAGTATTTT
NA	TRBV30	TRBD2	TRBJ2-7	CAGRTSGNNYEQYF	TGTGCCGGAAGGACTAGCGGGAACAACTACGAGCAGTACTTC
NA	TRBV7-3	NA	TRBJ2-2	CASSLKSDTGELFF	TGTGCCAGCAGCTTAAAATCGGACACCGGGGAGCTGTTTTTT
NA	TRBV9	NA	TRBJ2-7	CASSVEEGDGYEQYF	TGTGCCAGCAGCGTAGAGGAGGGGGACGGTTACGAGCAGTACTTC
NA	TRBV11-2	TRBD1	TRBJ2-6	CASSWTGYPGANVLTF	TGTGCCAGCAGCTGGACAGGGTACCCTGGGGCCAACGTCCTGACTTTC
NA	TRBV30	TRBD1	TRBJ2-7	CAWKIGGEVQYF	TGTGCCTGGAAAATAGGGGGCGAGGTTCAGTACTTC
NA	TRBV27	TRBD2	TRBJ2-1	CASKPLAGGSYNEQFF	TGTGCCAGCAAGCCCCTAGCGGGGGGCTCCTACAATGAGCAGTTCTTC
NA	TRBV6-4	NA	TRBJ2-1	CASSPRWLQCLYNEQFF	TGTGCCAGCAGTCCCAGGTGGTTGCAGTGCTTATACAATGAGCAGTTCTTC
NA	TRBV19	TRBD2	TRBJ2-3	CASRPPGLASLYF	TGTGCCAGTAGGCCTCCGGGACTAGCGAGTCTGTATTTT
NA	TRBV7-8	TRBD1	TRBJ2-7	CASSSTGTGAYEQYF	TGTGCCAGCAGCTCCACCGGGACAGGGGCCTACGAGCAGTACTTC